This T cell receptor beta chain was sequenced in a study of blood T cell repertoires in COVID-19. Germline CDR1 is DFQATT and CDR2 is SNEGSKA (reference sequence). V dropped 0 bases and J dropped 10 bases, with 8 bases sitting between them. This CDR3 is 11 amino acids long. This clone was recorded at least ten times. Here immunoSEQ multiplex PCR was the method, and the copy in TCRdb shows in-frame clones only, minus some. The sample contains approximately 130,000 clones, around 81% of which appear only once. Specimen: peripheral blood. This TCR derives from a woman aged 55 to 70 with active or convalescent COVID-19. The chain links TRBV20-1 to TRBJ2-3; D not resolved. CDR3 residues: CSARESPAQYF. The CDR3 DNA is TGCAGTGCTAGAGAGTCACCAGCGCAGTATTTT.